Sequencing of this T cell receptor beta chain was carried out in a study of blood T cells in healthy people across ages. A second roughly 7 to 11 cycle PCR used barcoded and J-beta primers. Each CDR3 protein is one row after TCRdb ran MiXCR on the 5' RACE reads. The data show about 970,000 distinct CDR3 sequences, approximately 50% seen once. Deletions cut 3 bases from V and 0 bases from J, with 18 bases between. This CDR3 has 17 amino acids. CDR1 and CDR2 (germline): SGHRS, YFSETQ. V and J are TRBV5-1 and TRBJ2-5, with a possible D match to TRBD1 (6 bases). Sequencing was carried out using blood. This TCR came from a woman aged 60-70 years in good health. CDR3 loop: CASSSKWIGQHQETQYF. Written as DNA, the CDR3 is TGCGCCAGCAGCTCGAAATGGATTGGACAGCACCAAGAGACCCAGTACTTC.